This TCR beta chain was sequenced for a study of early T cells in non-severe SARS-CoV-2 infection. This clonotype was recorded many times. TCRdb reprocessed the 5' RACE reads via MiXCR and lists one record per CDR3 protein. Among approximately 69,000 distinct CDR3 sequences listed, about an eighth were seen once. The germline CDR1 and CDR2 sequences are MNHEY and SVGAGI. The V and J ends lost 0 bases and 9 bases respectively, with 18 bases between them. The CDR3 spans 17 residues. The sequencing here drew on whole blood, taken at baseline. The sequence derives from an adult who was a healthcare worker with PCR-confirmed SARS-CoV-2 infection or an uninfected control (not recorded which). This chain joins TRBV6-5 and TRBJ1-6, with D unclear. As DNA, the CDR3 is TGTGCCAGCAGTTACTCGAAAGTAGGGTCTGGTGGTTCACCCCTCCACTTT. Residues: CASSYSKVGSGGSPLHF.